The present TCR beta chain was sequenced within a study of T-cell reconstitution after alpha-beta-depleted transplantation in children (dated by TCRdb to about 2016). For the wider study: The study quantitatively tracked T-cell immune reconstitution after TCRalphabeta/CD19-depleted allogeneic hematopoietic cell transplantation in children using TCR repertoire profiling. Broad study findings and their caveats: Over the following months the frequencies of hyperexpanded clones went down, and after one year T-cell counts and TCRbeta diversity were mostly credited to newly produced T cells. The apparently early recovery of alphabetaT-cell counts about two months after transplant reportedly depended on only several hundred rapidly expanded clones that came from non-depleted graft cells. In some patients, the high TCRbeta diversity seen at day 60 was put down to recipient T cells and intrathymic progenitors that had survived conditioning.

Sample treatment or condition, as interpreted from the label and publication: allogeneic hematopoietic cell transplantation with graft depleted of TCRalphabeta T cells and CD19 B cells. The children who served as transplant recipients had been given grafts of TCRalphabeta/CD19-depleted allogeneic hematopoietic cells. Libraries were made using PCR. This sample was sequenced with an Illumina HiSeq 2500. Molecular barcoding was employed in the preparation of TCR libraries, with unique molecular identifiers being used to normalize TCRbeta repertoire quantification. TCRdb redid the processing of the public reads, applying fastp at Q25 and MiXCR, and retained in-frame beta chains. Every CDR3 protein is listed once, alongside the most common genes and DNA of its rows. Counted in this sample were about 250,000 distinct CDR3 sequences; around 25% of them appeared once. Of the sample, about 4.8% is held by the ten largest clones.

Regarding this clonotype: Its antigen is still unknown. No base-level quality is on record; no much larger clone is a single base apart.

The germline V gene sets CDR1 to MRHNA and CDR2 to SNTAGT. The junction carries 12 bases between V and J, which are trimmed by 8 bases and 5 bases respectively. The CDR3 covers 13 residues, taking in both the cysteine and the phenylalanine. Only the CDR3 region is kept as DNA, spanning 39 bases read in frame from base 1. The sequenced sample was PBMCs, mostly from graft donor cells, obtained 360 days after TCRalphabeta/CD19-depleted stem cell transplant. The receptor comes from a female patient younger than 10 who had a stem cell transplant for congenital amegakaryocytic thrombocytopenia, so the T cells may come from the graft donor. The sequence is built from TRBV6-4 and TRBJ1-4, and perhaps TRBD1 as D gene, on 5 matching bases. CDR3 protein: CASRDLRNEKLFF. The DNA is TGTGCCAGCCGGGACCTGAGGAATGAAAAACTGTTTTTT.